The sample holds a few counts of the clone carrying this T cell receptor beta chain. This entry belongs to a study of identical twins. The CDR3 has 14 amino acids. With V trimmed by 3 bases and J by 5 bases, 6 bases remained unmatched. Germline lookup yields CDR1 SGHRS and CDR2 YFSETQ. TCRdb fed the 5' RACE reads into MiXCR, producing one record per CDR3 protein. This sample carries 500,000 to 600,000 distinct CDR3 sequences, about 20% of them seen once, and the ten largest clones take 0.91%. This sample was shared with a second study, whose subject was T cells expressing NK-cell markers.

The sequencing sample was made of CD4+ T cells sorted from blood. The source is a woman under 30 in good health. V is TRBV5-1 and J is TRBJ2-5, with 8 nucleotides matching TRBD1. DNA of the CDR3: TGCGCCAGCAGCTCCGACAGGGGTAAGGAGACCCAGTACTTC. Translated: CASSSDRGKETQYF. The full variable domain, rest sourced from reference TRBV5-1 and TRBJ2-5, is KAGVTQTPRYLIKTRGQQVTLSCSPISGHRSVSWYQQTPGQGLQFLFEYFSETQRNKGNFPGRFSGRQFSNSRSEMNVSTLELGDSALYLCASSSDRGKETQYFGPGTRLLVL.